This is a list of T cell receptor beta chains from one sample in a study of technical replicates of blood from a handful of donors. Measured with immunoSEQ multiplex PCR; TCRdb has only the in-frame clones, and not every one. The sample holds around 100,000 clones, over 90% seen once. Sequencing input: T cells isolated from PBMCs. Receptors originate from a human donor in good health. Each CDR3 is given with its conserved first and last residue. Fields, in order: D gene, clone size, J gene, V gene, CDR3 DNA, CDR3 protein. A D gene is named only where the DNA matches it firmly. Expanded clones get a size class; other rows say once, few or many, or leave the size out.

NA NA TRBJ1-2 TRBV30 TGTGCGGCGAGGGCAGGGGCGAAACTGGGGTATGGCTACACCTTC CAARAGAKLGYGYTF
NA NA TRBJ2-3 TRBV6-1 TGTGCCAGCAGCCGACTGGGAGTATCGGATACGCAGTATTTT CASSRLGVSDTQYF
NA NA TRBJ2-3 TRBV6-4 TGTGCCAGCAGTGACGGCAGGGGCACAGATACGCAGTATTTT CASSDGRGTDTQYF
TRBD1 NA TRBJ1-2 TRBV7-9 TGTGCCAGCAGCTCCACCATCCGGATACAGGGGGATGGCTACACCTTC CASSSTIRIQGDGYTF
NA NA TRBJ1-6 TRBV5-1 TGCGCCAGCAGCTTGGATGGGACACCGAATAATTCACCCCTCCACTTT CASSLDGTPNNSPLHF
NA NA TRBJ2-3 TRBV5-1 TGCGCCAGCAGCCGCGGGGCTCCTTCTAGCACAGATACGCAGTATTTT CASSRGAPSSTDTQYF
TRBD2 once TRBJ2-1 TRBV4-1 TGCGCCAGCAGCCCCAAACGTAGCGGGGGATCCTACAATGAGCAGTTCTTC CASSPKRSGGSYNEQFF
NA NA TRBJ1-5 TRBV7-9 TGTGCCAGCAGCTTAGGAGCAGGCGGGAGCAATCAGCCCCAGCATTTT CASSLGAGGSNQPQHF
NA NA TRBJ2-3 TRBV5-4 TGTGCCAGCAGCTCCCCGACAGATACGCAGTATTTT CASSSPTDTQYF
TRBD1 NA TRBJ1-4 TRBV5-4 TGTGCCAGCAGCTCACAGGGGGCGCCTAATGAAAAACTGTTTTTT CASSSQGAPNEKLFF
NA NA TRBJ1-2 TRBV4-2 TGTGCCAGCAGCCAAGATCATCTCCGCGGAGATGGCTACACCTTC CASSQDHLRGDGYTF
NA NA TRBJ1-2 TRBV5-4 TGTGCCAGCAGCCGTCCCGGGGAGAGCATCTACTATGGCTACACCTTC CASSRPGESIYYGYTF
NA NA TRBJ2-1 TRBV6-1 TGTGCCAGCAGTGCCTCAGGGCTTATGGACTACAATGAGCAGTTCTTC CASSASGLMDYNEQFF
TRBD2 NA TRBJ2-5 TRBV30 TGTGCCTGGAGGGGAATAGCGGGGCCGGGAGAGACCCAGTACTTC CAWRGIAGPGETQYF
NA once TRBJ1-4 TRBV5-5 TGTGCCAGCAGCTTGCCTACCAACCCGGGGGGAAAACTGTTTTTT CASSLPTNPGGKLFF
NA NA TRBJ2-1 TRBV6-5 TGTGCCAGCCCTATCCCGGACAATGAGCAGTTCTTC CASPIPDNEQFF
NA NA TRBJ2-2 TRBV7-9 TGTGCCAGCAGCTTGCCCCGGGGGGAGCTGTTTTTT CASSLPRGELFF
TRBD2 NA TRBJ2-1 TRBV4-1 TGCGCCAGCAATAGCGGGACATCCTACAATGAGCAGTTCTTC CASNSGTSYNEQFF
NA NA TRBJ1-6 TRBV6-1 TGTGCCAGCACCCCAGGGCAGGCGGGAAATTCACCCCTCCACTTT CASTPGQAGNSPLHF
NA NA TRBJ2-2 TRBV5-1 TGCGCCAGCAGCCTCAACACCGGGGAGCTGTTTTTT CASSLNTGELFF
NA NA TRBJ1-2 TRBV2 TGTGCCAGCTGGGGGGTCTATGGCTACACCTTC CASWGVYGYTF
NA NA TRBJ2-2 TRBV6-1 TGTGCCAGCAGTGAACGGAGAGCCGGGGAGCTGTTTTTT CASSERRAGELFF
TRBD1 NA TRBJ1-2 TRBV4-1 TGCGCCAGCAGCCAAGATCAGGGACAGGGCCTTGTCTATGGCTACACCTTC CASSQDQGQGLVYGYTF
NA NA TRBJ2-7 TRBV7-9 TGTGCCAGCAGCTTGGCGGGGGCGCCTAAGCGGGGCTACGAGCAGTACTTC CASSLAGAPKRGYEQYF
TRBD1 medium-sized TRBJ1-3 TRBV5-8 TGTGCCAGCAGTTTCGACAGGGGAAGCGGGACTGGAAACACCATATATTTT CASSFDRGSGTGNTIYF
TRBD2 NA TRBJ2-1 TRBV11-3 TGTGCCAGCAGCCCGGGACGGACTAGCGGGAGTTCCAATGAGCAGTTCTTC CASSPGRTSGSSNEQFF
TRBD1 NA TRBJ1-5 TRBV7-8 TGTGCCAGCAGCTTAGGGGACAGGGGGAAGTATAGACCGCCCCAGCATTTT CASSLGDRGKYRPPQHF
NA NA TRBJ2-1 TRBV14 TGTGCCAGCAGCCAAGATGGCGCCTTTAGGAGGGATGAGCAGTTCTTC CASSQDGAFRRDEQFF
TRBD1 NA TRBJ2-2 TRBV5-6 TGTGCCAGCAGCTCCCAACCGGGGACAGGGAACACCGGGGAGCTGTTTTTT CASSSQPGTGNTGELFF
TRBD1 NA TRBJ1-1 TRBV5-1 TGCGCCAGCAGGACCACATACAGGGGCGTGAGCACTGAAGCTTTCTTT CASRTTYRGVSTEAFF
TRBD1 NA TRBJ1-1 TRBV6-5 TGTGCCAGCAGTTACGGGACAGGGGGCACTGAAGCTTTCTTT CASSYGTGGTEAFF
NA NA TRBJ2-5 TRBV27 TGTGCCAGCAGTTTATCGGTCCCCTCCTGGGCGGGAGAGACCCAGTACTTC CASSLSVPSWAGETQYF
TRBD1 NA TRBJ1-2 TRBV11-2 TGTGCCAGCAGCCAGGGGGGCGGGCCGCCCGGCTACACCTTC CASSQGGGPPGYTF
TRBD1 NA TRBJ2-2 TRBV5-1 TGCGCCAGCAGCTTGGTTGTGACAGGGGGTTCGAACACCGGGGAGCTGTTTTTT CASSLVVTGGSNTGELFF
TRBD2 NA TRBJ2-2 TRBV29-1 TGCAGCGGATTAGTTAGCGGGGGCTCGACCACCGGGGAGCTGTTTTTT CSGLVSGGSTTGELFF
NA NA TRBJ2-1 TRBV18 TGTGCCAGCTCAACAGAAACCTCCTACAATGAGCAGTTCTTC CASSTETSYNEQFF
NA NA TRBJ1-3 TRBV7-9 TGTGCCAGCAGTCCCGCCGGGTTCTCTGGAAACACCATATATTTT CASSPAGFSGNTIYF
NA NA TRBJ1-1 TRBV9 TGTGCCAGCAGCCTTGGGATGGGGGGGGGCCGGACTGAAGCTTTCTTT CASSLGMGGGRTEAFF
NA NA TRBJ2-2 TRBV11-2 TGTGCCAGCAGCTTAGGTAGCGGGGAGCTGTTTTTT CASSLGSGELFF
TRBD1 NA TRBJ1-5 TRBV18 TGTGCCAGCTCACCAGTCGCGCCGACAGGGTCCAACCAGCCCCAGCATTTT CASSPVAPTGSNQPQHF
NA NA TRBJ1-1 TRBV25-1 TGTGCCAGCGTTAAACAGGGTCGGGGCACTGAAGCTTTCTTT CASVKQGRGTEAFF
NA once TRBJ2-1 TRBV6-1 TGTGCCAGCAGTTCCTCAGGGATTGGCAATGAGCAGTTCTTC CASSSSGIGNEQFF
NA NA TRBJ1-4 TRBV9 TGTGCCAGCAGTGGGGTCGGTGGGTCACGCGGAGGAGAAAAACTGTTTTTT CASSGVGGSRGGEKLFF
TRBD1 NA TRBJ2-1 TRBV2 TGTGCCGTCTCTCCGAGGGGCCCCGGGACAGTCGACTCCTACAATGAGCAGTTCTTC CAVSPRGPGTVDSYNEQFF
NA NA TRBJ1-4 TRBV29-1 TGCAGCGCCGCAGGGGAGGGGGGAGATGAAAAACTGTTTTTT CSAAGEGGDEKLFF
NA NA TRBJ1-3 TRBV5-6 TGTGCCAGCATCATCAAACGGGGAATCCACTCTGGAAACACCATATATTTT CASIIKRGIHSGNTIYF
NA NA TRBJ2-2 TRBV19 TGTGCCAGTAGTATATTAGCAGGGGAGCTGTTTTTT CASSILAGELFF
NA NA TRBJ1-1 TRBV7-9 TGTGCCAGCAGCTTAGGGGCGAACGCTGAAGCTTTCTTT CASSLGANAEAFF
TRBD1 NA TRBJ1-2 TRBV18 TGTGCCAGCTCACAAACAGGGGACTATGGCTACACCTTC CASSQTGDYGYTF
NA NA TRBJ1-5 TRBV28 TGTGCCAGCCGAAGGAGGTCCCAGCCCCAGCATTTT CASRRRSQPQHF
NA NA TRBJ1-4 TRBV7-9 TGTGCCAGCAGCGTCCCAGGGGTGGGGGATGAAAAACTGTTTTTT CASSVPGVGDEKLFF
NA NA TRBJ1-1 TRBV4-1 TGCGCCAGCAGCCAAGGATCCCGGCCAGGGAACACTGAAGCTTTCTTT CASSQGSRPGNTEAFF
NA NA TRBJ1-6 TRBV7-9 TGTGCCAGCAGCTTACGACAAGATTCACCCCTCCACTTT CASSLRQDSPLHF
TRBD2 NA TRBJ2-7 TRBV29-1 TGCAGCGTGGGACTAGCGGGGGGCTACGAGCAGTACTTC CSVGLAGGYEQYF